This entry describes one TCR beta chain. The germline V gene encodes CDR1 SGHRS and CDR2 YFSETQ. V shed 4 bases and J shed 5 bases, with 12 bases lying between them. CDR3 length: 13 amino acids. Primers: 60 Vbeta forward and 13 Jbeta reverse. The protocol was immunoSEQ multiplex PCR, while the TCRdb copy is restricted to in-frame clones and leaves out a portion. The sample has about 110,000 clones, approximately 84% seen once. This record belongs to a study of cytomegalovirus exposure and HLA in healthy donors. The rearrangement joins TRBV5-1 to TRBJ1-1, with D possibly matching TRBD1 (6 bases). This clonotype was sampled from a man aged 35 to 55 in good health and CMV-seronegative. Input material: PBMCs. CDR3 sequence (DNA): TGCGCCAGCAGCCCCAGCAGGGGAACTGAAGCTTTCTTT. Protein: CASSPSRGTEAFF.